This T cell receptor (beta chain) was profiled in a study of CD8+CD57+ T cells in acquired aplastic anemia. This clonotype has only one observation. The germline V gene has CDR1 KGHDR and CDR2 SFDVKD. This CDR3 comprises 13 residues. V lost 4 bases, J lost 9 bases, and 15 bases lay in between. Using genomic DNA as the template, TCR beta VDJ and CDR3 profiling was carried out. TCRdb independently ran MiXCR on the reads; one entry per CDR3 protein. The sample lists approximately 380,000 distinct CDR3 sequences, under 80% seen once, with approximately 3.8% in the top ten. The receptor was isolated from a human donor in good health, serving as a control. The rearrangement joins TRBV24-1 to TRBJ2-7, with unresolved D. The sample consisted of sorted CD4+, CD8+, or CD8+CD57+ T cells (not recorded which) from PBMCs. The CDR3 loop reads CATSDLGTYPQYF. CDR3 DNA: TGTGCCACCAGTGACTTAGGCACCTACCCGCAGTACTTC.